Below are 8 T cell receptor beta chains sequenced from a single sample in a study of blood T cell repertoires in COVID-19. Sequencing used immunoSEQ multiplex PCR; TCRdb keeps in-frame clones, though not all of them. The sample lists around 260,000 clones, 85% occurring once. Sequencing input: peripheral blood. The receptors derive from a human donor in a cohort sampled during active COVID-19.

The chain uses TRBV15 and TRBJ2-3; no reliable D call. The CDR3 is 14 amino acids. Germline-derived CDR1 and CDR2 are LNHNV and YYDKDF (reference sequence). V lost 0 bases and J lost 4, with 8 bases in between. CDR3 amino acids: CATSRDLGPDTQYF. CDR3 in DNA: TGTGCCACCAGCAGAGATCTTGGCCCAGATACGCAGTATTTT.

The V call is TRBV6-5, the J call TRBJ1-3; no clear D gene. Trimming took 7 bases from V and 8 from J, leaving 12 bases between them. The CDR3 is 12 amino acids. In germline, CDR1 is MNHEY, CDR2 SVGAGI. CDR3 coding DNA: TGTGCCAGCACCCAGATCGGAGACACCATATATTTT. Translating it yields CASTQIGDTIYF.

The chain couples TRBV6-2 or TRBV6-3 to TRBJ1-5; the match to TRBD1 covers 8 bases. With V trimmed by 5 bases and J by 1 base, 4 bases remained unmatched. The CDR3 totals 15 residues. Germline V lookup: CDR1 MNHEY, CDR2 SVGEGT. The CDR3 loop is CASSPTGVSNQPQHF. The DNA of the CDR3 is TGTGCCAGCAGTCCGACAGGGGTCAGCAATCAGCCCCAGCATTTT.

The rearrangement uses TRBV27 and TRBJ2-2; a weak D match, TRBD2 (5 bases). Looked up from germline, CDR1 is MNHEY and CDR2 is SMNVEV (reference sequence). CDR3 length: 17 residues. Deletions cut 4 bases from V and 5 bases from J, with 20 bases between. The CDR3 is CASSSAGRGGPTGELFF. CDR3 bases: TGTGCCAGCAGTTCTGCGGGCAGAGGAGGTCCAACCGGGGAGCTGTTTTTT.

The chain couples TRBV28 to TRBJ2-3, with TRBD1 as a possible D gene (6 bases). The V and J ends lost 5 bases and 2 bases respectively, with 14 bases between them. Germline V CDR1 and CDR2: MDHEN, SYDVKM. The CDR3 runs 15 residues. As DNA, the CDR3 is TGTGCCAGCAGTAGTACAGGGTCCCTCACAGATACGCAGTATTTT. It is translated as CASSSTGSLTDTQYF.

The rearrangement links TRBV5-1 to TRBJ1-1; possibly TRBD1 for D (6 bases). The CDR3 runs 14 residues. Between the trimmed V and J ends, which lost 6 bases and 0 bases, there was a span of 12 bases. Germline V gene data show CDR1 as SGHRS and CDR2 as YFSETQ. The DNA of the CDR3 is TGCGCCAGCACCATGGGACACGTGAACACTGAAGCTTTCTTT. Its translation: CASTMGHVNTEAFF.

Notes on this clone: The same CDR3 can be traced to other DNA sequences in this sample. The chain joins TRBV7-6 to TRBJ2-2; 10 bases fit TRBD2. Looked up from germline, CDR1 is SGHVS and CDR2 is FNYEAQ. The CDR3 has 16 amino acids. V lost 4 bases and J lost 2; bases outside the gene matches: 4. This chain's CDR3 is CASSSGLAANTGELFF. In DNA form, the CDR3 reads TGTGCCAGCAGCTCAGGACTAGCGGCAAACACCGGGGAGCTGTTTTTT.

The chain couples TRBV5-5 to TRBJ2-7; a possible D gene is TRBD2 (6 bases). V shed 7 bases and J shed 1 base, with 18 bases lying between them. CDR3 length: 15 residues. CDR1 SGHKS and CDR2 YYEKEE come from the germline V gene (reference sequence). The CDR3 here is CASALVGGVSYEQYF. CDR3 DNA sequence: TGTGCCAGCGCTCTGGTGGGGGGAGTTTCCTACGAGCAGTACTTC.